This T cell receptor (beta chain) stems from a study of regulatory T cells in long-lasting Graves disease. Whole-study findings and limits: There was favoring of TRBV28, TRBJ1-2 and TRBJ2-5 in persistent disease.

Time point described: persistent/refractory GD, antithyroid drugs over 5 years with positive TRAb. PBMC-derived RNA was used for the TCR library. In each case, Graves' disease was diagnosed per American Thyroid Association guidelines. Xi'an, China, was home to the endocrinology department that provided patients. Ten or more counts support this clonotype. Its matching antigen is unknown. This CDR3 contains 15 residues. The V and J ends lost 2 bases and 7 bases, in that order; junction bases with no gene match: 7. The germline V gene encodes CDR1 MDHEN and CDR2 SYDVKM. Construction of TCR beta libraries relied on iRepertoire HTBI primers and on Arm-PCR targeting CDR3 regions. TCRdb redid the calling of the multiplex PCR reads with MiXCR, one entry per CDR3 protein. The sample holds 350,000 to 500,000 distinct CDR3 sequences, over 20% seen once.

This receptor was obtained from a female donor with Graves disease. This chain uses TRBV28 with TRBJ2-2; 7 bases are a match to TRBD1. Sequenced here: peripheral blood mononuclear cells (PBMCs), sampled when the disease was refractory, from a patient treated with antithyroid drugs. CDR3 sequence (DNA): TGTGCCAGCAGTTTACCAGGGGACAGTCACGGGGAGCTGTTTTTT. Translation gives CASSLPGDSHGELFF. Based on the CDR3 plus reference TRBV28 and TRBJ2-2, the full variable domain is DVKVTQSSRYLVKRTGEKVFLECVQDMDHENMFWYRQDPGLGLRLIYFSYDVKMKEKGDIPEGYSVSREKKERFSLILESASTNQTSMYLCASSLPGDSHGELFFGEGSRLTVL.